Following are 13 T cell receptor beta chains from one sample sequenced in a study of T cell repertoires in cytomegalovirus infection. In TCRdb, the reads were re-called with MiXCR into one record per CDR3 protein. The sample holds around 740,000 distinct CDR3 sequences, about a third seen once. Sample: PBMCs. Receptors were obtained from a human donor in good health (CMV status not recorded). Some clones in this sample may be carry-over from other donors' samples.

The chain links TRBV28 to TRBJ2-1; TRBD2 matches 12 bases. Germline V lookup: CDR1 MDHEN, CDR2 SYDVKM. This CDR3 has 16 residues. Losses at the gene ends were 5 bases for V and 10 bases for J; bases not matched to a gene: 12. Here the CDR3 DNA reads TGTGCCAGCAGTACCACCCTAGCGGGAGGGCTCTGGGAGCAGTTCTTC. Its translation: CASSTTLAGGLWEQFF.

This clonotype was recorded a few times. The chain combines TRBV19 with TRBJ1-2; a weak D match, TRBD1 (6 bases). Per germline, CDR1 LNHDA and CDR2 SQIVND (reference sequence). The CDR3 has 14 amino acids. V lost 4 bases and J lost 8, with 17 bases in between. The CDR3 is CASSTEYRVGGYTF. The CDR3 DNA follows: TGTGCCAGTAGTACGGAATACAGGGTCGGAGGCTACACCTTC.

The chain combines TRBV10-3 with TRBJ2-7; tentative D call: TRBD2 (5 bases). This CDR3 has 12 amino acids. Germline V gene sequence: CDR1 ENHRY, CDR2 SYGVKD. Trimming stripped 4 bases from V and 5 bases from J, with 9 bases between. CDR3 sequence (DNA): TGTGCCATCAGTGGAGGGAACAACGAGCAGTACTTC. Protein: CAISGGNNEQYF.

V usage is TRBV6-5 and J usage is TRBJ2-7, with D possibly being TRBD2 (7 bases). The germline V gene encodes CDR1 MNHEY and CDR2 SVGAGI. The length of the CDR3 is 15 residues. V gave up 2 bases and J gave up 5 bases, with 16 bases separating them. CDR3 in amino acids: CASSYNGGLVDEQYF. The CDR3 nucleotides read TGTGCCAGCAGTTACAACGGGGGGCTCGTCGACGAGCAGTACTTC.

V is TRBV7-6 and J is TRBJ2-2; D unclear. The CDR3 is made up of 15 amino acids. Germline CDR1 reads SGHVS; CDR2 reads FNYEAQ. Trimming shortened V by 2 bases and J by 0 bases, and 7 bases separated the two germline ends. The CDR3 coding sequence is TGTGCCAGCAGCTTACTCCGGACGAACACCGGGGAGCTGTTTTTT. It codes for CASSLLRTNTGELFF.

The rearrangement links TRBV28 to TRBJ2-1; the D is unclear. Trimming shortened V by 5 bases and J by 0 bases, and 11 bases separated the two germline ends. There are 15 residues in the CDR3. Germline CDR1 and CDR2: MDHEN and SYDVKM. CDR3 bases: TGTGCCAGCAGTCAATTACAAACCTCCTACAATGAGCAGTTCTTC. Its protein is CASSQLQTSYNEQFF.

The rearrangement joins TRBV20-1 to TRBJ1-1; TRBD1 is a possible D gene (5 bases). The CDR3 has 13 residues. The germline gives CDR1 DFQATT, CDR2 SNEGSKA (reference sequence). The ends were cut back, 6 bases at V and 5 bases at J, with 16 bases in the middle. CDR3 sequence reads: CSALEMGGTEAFF. CDR3 DNA sequence: TGCAGTGCACTAGAGATGGGGGGGACTGAAGCTTTCTTT.

This rearrangement joins TRBV3-1 to TRBJ2-1; 12 bases map to TRBD2. Losses at the gene ends were 3 bases for V and 12 bases for J; bases not matched to a gene: 6. The CDR3 contains 14 residues. CDR1 LGHDT and CDR2 YNNKEL come from the germline V gene (reference sequence). The CDR3, as DNA: TGTGCCAGCAGCCAGCCTAGCGGGGGGGCGGTGCAGTTCTTC. Amino acids: CASSQPSGGAVQFF.

J is TRBJ2-7 and V is TRBV11-3, with a tentative D call TRBD2 (5 bases). Germline CDR1 reads SGHNT; CDR2 reads YENEEA. This CDR3 is 13 amino acids long. Trimming pared 5 bases from V and 4 bases from J, leaving 12 bases between. CDR3 in amino acids: CASSDGLGYEQYF. The CDR3 DNA is TGTGCCAGCAGCGACGGACTTGGTTACGAGCAGTACTTC.

This clonotype was seen many times. The V gene is TRBV12-3 or TRBV12-4, the J gene TRBJ1-1; 11 bases match TRBD1. The length of the CDR3 is 16 residues. With V trimmed by 5 bases and J by 5 bases, 10 bases remained unmatched. The CDR3 DNA sequence: TGTGCCAGCAGTCCGCCACCGGGACAGGGGGGAACTGAAGCTTTCTTT. It specifies CASSPPPGQGGTEAFF.

On this clonotype itself: The junction departs from germline at one end; a sequencing error may be responsible. The CDR3 region is CASSYPAQGAGGYPF. The CDR3 DNA follows: TGTGCCAGCAGTTACCCGGCACAGGGGGCGGGTGGCTACCCCTTC. V gene TRBV6-6 combines with J gene TRBJ1-2, with 9 bases that match TRBD1. The germline V gene has CDR1 MNHNY and CDR2 SVGAGI (reference sequence). This CDR3 is 15 amino acids long.

The chain recombines TRBV5-6 with TRBJ1-2; 7 bases are a match to TRBD1. Germline V gene lookup returns CDR1 SGHDT and CDR2 YYEEEE. The CDR3 is 13 residues long. V shed 6 bases and J 4 bases; nucleotides not matched to a gene: 6. CDR3 DNA: TGTGCCAGCACCGGAGGACAGGCCTATGGCTACACCTTC. Protein product: CASTGGQAYGYTF. Full variable domain (outside the CDR3, taken from reference TRBV5-6 and TRBJ1-2): DAGVTQSPTHLIKTRGQQVTLRCSPKSGHDTVSWYQQALGQGPQFIFQYYEEEERQRGNFPDRFSGHQFPNYSSELNVNALLLGDSALYLCASTGGQAYGYTFGSGTRLTVV.

This clonotype was detected many times. V usage is TRBV28 and J usage is TRBJ1-1; D is unclear. Germline V CDR1 and CDR2: MDHEN, SYDVKM. The CDR3 length is 14 residues. V lost 1 base and J 0 bases, leaving 6 bases between the germline ends. The CDR3, as DNA: TGTGCCAGCAGTTTATTACAGATGAACACTGAAGCTTTCTTT. Translation: CASSLLQMNTEAFF.